A selection of T cell receptor beta chains follows, all from one sample in a study of post-analysis software for immune sequencing data. TCRdb passed the PCR reads through MiXCR, listing each CDR3 protein once. Of hundreds of thousands of distinct CDR3 sequences in the sample, approximately 59% were seen once. Material for sequencing was blood. These receptors originate from a girl aged 2 to 9 with multiple sclerosis. CDR3s include the opening cysteine and the closing phenylalanine or tryptophan. A D gene is named only where the DNA matches it firmly. Size values are once, few and many counts, or a class for expanded clones, and some rows have none.

d_call	clone_size	v_call	j_call	cdr3_length	cdr3_aa	cdr3_nt
TRBD2	few	TRBV12-3/TRBV12-4	TRBJ2-3	17	CASSLELAGGITDTQYF	TGTGCCAGCAGTTTGGAACTAGCGGGGGGGATCACAGATACGCAGTATTTT
NA	NA	TRBV24-1	TRBJ2-3	17	CATSDPRQGVSTDTQYF	TGTGCCACCAGTGATCCCAGGCAGGGAGTTAGCACAGATACGCAGTATTTT
NA	NA	TRBV12-3/TRBV12-4	TRBJ2-1	14	CASSFGAGPNEQFF	TGTGCCAGCAGTTTCGGGGCGGGTCCTAATGAGCAGTTCTTC
TRBD2	NA	TRBV20-1	TRBJ2-7	17	CSARDLGSLAGTYEQYF	TGCAGTGCTAGAGATCTCGGGTCACTAGCGGGAACCTACGAGCAGTACTTC
TRBD2	NA	TRBV15	TRBJ2-3	15	CATSRVGLAGGPQYF	TGTGCCACCAGCAGAGTCGGACTAGCGGGAGGACCGCAGTATTTT
TRBD2	NA	TRBV4-1	TRBJ2-1	18	CASSQERLAGGPRGEQFF	TGCGCCAGCAGCCAAGAGCGTCTAGCGGGAGGGCCTCGGGGTGAGCAGTTCTTC
TRBD1	NA	TRBV4-2	TRBJ1-2	16	CASSPPAGGIVYGYTF	TGTGCCAGCAGCCCTCCCGCAGGGGGTATAGTCTATGGCTACACCTTC
TRBD2	NA	TRBV7-6	TRBJ2-5	16	CASSQTRTSGPETQYF	TGTGCCAGCAGCCAAACCAGGACTAGCGGGCCGGAGACCCAGTACTTC
TRBD2	many	TRBV7-9	TRBJ2-7	15	CASSLGNGRTYEQYF	TGTGCCAGCAGCTTAGGAAACGGGAGGACCTACGAGCAGTACTTC
TRBD2	NA	TRBV28	TRBJ2-7	16	CASSWRAGAGVNERYF	TGTGCCAGCAGTTGGAGAGCGGGGGCGGGAGTAAACGAGCGGTACTTC
TRBD2	NA	TRBV7-2	TRBJ2-5	16	CASSLVLAGAQETQYF	TGTGCCAGCAGCTTAGTACTAGCGGGGGCACAAGAGACCCAGTACTTC
NA	NA	TRBV5-1	TRBJ1-1	15	CASSPAIVQNTEAFF	TGCGCCAGCAGCCCGGCGATCGTCCAGAACACTGAAGCTTTCTTT
NA	NA	TRBV20-1	TRBJ2-3	15	CSAGRQGTGTDTQYF	TGCAGTGCCGGGCGTCAGGGTACCGGCACAGATACGCAGTATTTT
NA	once	TRBV10-3	TRBJ1-5	17	CAISESGSVISNQPQHF	TGTGCCATCAGTGAGTCTGGTTCAGTGATTAGCAATCAGCCCCAGCATTTT
NA	NA	TRBV6-5	TRBJ2-2	16	CASSYSFYGNTGELFF	TGTGCCAGCAGTTACTCTTTTTACGGGAACACCGGGGAGCTGTTTTTT
NA	NA	TRBV29-1	TRBJ1-2	14	CSVTRGGMGNGYTF	TGCAGCGTTACCAGAGGGGGGATGGGGAATGGCTACACCTTC
NA	NA	TRBV29-1	TRBJ1-1	12	CSVEPGDTEAFF	TGCAGCGTTGAACCTGGGGACACTGAAGCTTTCTTT